This TCR beta chain was profiled in a study of cytomegalovirus exposure and HLA in healthy donors. The PCR employed 60 Vbeta primers together with 13 Jbeta primers. TCRdb keeps only in-frame clones here, not all; method: immunoSEQ multiplex PCR. The table lists approximately 87,000 clones, around 81% of them singletons. Trimming removed 1 base from V and 0 bases from J, with 13 bases in between. The CDR3 is 16 residues long. Germline V lookup: CDR1 SGHTA, CDR2 FQGNSA. Sequenced: PBMCs. The V call is TRBV7-2, the J call TRBJ2-7, with a tentative D call TRBD2 (5 bases). This TCR was sampled from a woman in her 70s in good health and CMV-seropositive. The CDR3: CASSLVAGPSSYEQYF. In nucleotides, the CDR3 is TGTGCCAGCAGCTTAGTCGCGGGTCCCTCCTCCTACGAGCAGTACTTC.